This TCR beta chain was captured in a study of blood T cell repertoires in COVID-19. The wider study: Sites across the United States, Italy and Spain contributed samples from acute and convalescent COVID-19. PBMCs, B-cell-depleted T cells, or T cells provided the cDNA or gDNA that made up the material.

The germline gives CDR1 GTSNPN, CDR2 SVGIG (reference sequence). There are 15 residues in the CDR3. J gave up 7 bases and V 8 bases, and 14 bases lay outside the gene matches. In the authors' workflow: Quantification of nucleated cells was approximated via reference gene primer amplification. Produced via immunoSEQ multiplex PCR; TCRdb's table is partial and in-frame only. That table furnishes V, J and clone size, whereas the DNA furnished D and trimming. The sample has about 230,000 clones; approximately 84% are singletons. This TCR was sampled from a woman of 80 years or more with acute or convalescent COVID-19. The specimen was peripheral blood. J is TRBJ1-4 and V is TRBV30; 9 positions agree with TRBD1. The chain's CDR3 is CAGSGQGYSSEKLFF. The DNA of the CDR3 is TGTGCCGGATCGGGACAGGGTTATAGTTCTGAAAAACTGTTTTTT.